These T cell receptor beta chains were read from a single sample in a study of shared clonotypes between healthy human individuals. Repertoires were generated with immunoSEQ multiplex PCR, while TCRdb's copy carries only in-frame clones and drops some. The repertoire holds around 720,000 clones, with 73% as singletons. The sample comprised memory CD4+ T cells sorted from blood. Source of these receptors: a woman in her thirties in good health. The CDR3 runs from the conserved cysteine through the conserved F or W. The D gene is left open where the match is weak. Rows may omit the clone size; those that give it use once, few, many or a size class.

DNA | CDR3 | J | size | V | length | D
TGTGCCAGCAGGGGGCGGGGCGGGAGTAATGAGCAGTACTTC | CASRGRGGSNEQYF | TRBJ2-7 | . | TRBV27 | 14 | TRBD2
TGTGCCAGCAGCCCCCACCAAGAGACCCAGTACTTC | CASSPHQETQYF | TRBJ2-5 | once | TRBV7-2 | 12 | .
TGTGCCACCACGACAGGGGGCACTGAAGCTTTCTTT | CATTTGGTEAFF | TRBJ1-1 | . | TRBV25-1 | 12 | TRBD1
TGCGCCAGCAGCAAAGGCCTCACTAGCGGAAGGGAGCAGTACTTC | CASSKGLTSGREQYF | TRBJ2-7 | . | TRBV4-1 | 15 | TRBD2
TGTGCCAGCAGCCAAGACAGGGTTCAGCATTTT | CASSQDRVQHF | TRBJ1-5 | . | TRBV25-1 | 11 | TRBD1
TGTGCCAGCAGCTTAGGGGGGGGGCAGCAACAAGAGACCCAGTACTTC | CASSLGGGQQQETQYF | TRBJ2-5 | many | TRBV7-7 | 16 | .
TGCAGCGCAAAGACAGGGTATAGGAACACCGGGGAGCTGTTTTTT | CSAKTGYRNTGELFF | TRBJ2-2 | . | TRBV29-1 | 15 | TRBD1
TGTGCCAGCTCACCCCGGGGGGGGATTGCCTACGAGCAGTACTTC | CASSPRGGIAYEQYF | TRBJ2-7 | . | TRBV18 | 15 | TRBD2
TGTGCCAGCAGGCCTACGGCGGGAAGGTCCCACGAGCAGTACTTC | CASRPTAGRSHEQYF | TRBJ2-7 | . | TRBV11-2 | 15 | .
TGTGCCAGCAGTTTGCGGGACAGGATGTCCCAGCCCCAGCATTTT | CASSLRDRMSQPQHF | TRBJ1-5 | . | TRBV28 | 15 | TRBD1
TGTGCCAGCAGTTTATTCCGGGGTCCTGTCGCAGATACGCAGTATTTT | CASSLFRGPVADTQYF | TRBJ2-3 | . | TRBV28 | 16 | .
TGTGCCAGCACCCTCAGGGGACAGGGCCGCAATCAGCCCCAGCATTTT | CASTLRGQGRNQPQHF | TRBJ1-5 | . | TRBV28 | 16 | TRBD1
TGTGCCAGCAGCGAGCAGGGGGGCGGTGACTATGGCTACACCTTC | CASSEQGGGDYGYTF | TRBJ1-2 | . | TRBV6-5 | 15 | TRBD1
TGTGCCAGCTCACCCTTCAGGTCTTCGTCGGACGAGCAGTACTTC | CASSPFRSSSDEQYF | TRBJ2-7 | . | TRBV18 | 15 | .
TGTGCCAGCAGTTTCGAGGCGAACACTGAAGCTTTCTTT | CASSFEANTEAFF | TRBJ1-1 | . | TRBV6-5 | 13 | .
TGTGCCAGCCACACCCCGCGGGGTCCCACTGAAGCTTTCTTT | CASHTPRGPTEAFF | TRBJ1-1 | . | TRBV30 | 14 | .
TGCGCCAGCAGCTTCCTCCCCTTTAGCGGGAGGACCGGGGAGCTGTTTTTT | CASSFLPFSGRTGELFF | TRBJ2-2 | once | TRBV5-1 | 17 | TRBD2
TGTGCCAGCAGAGAAGGATCCGTCAACACTGAAGCTTTCTTT | CASREGSVNTEAFF | TRBJ1-1 | . | TRBV28 | 14 | .
TGTGCCAGCAACGGACAGGCGAACACTGAAGCTTTCTTT | CASNGQANTEAFF | TRBJ1-1 | . | TRBV6-5 | 13 | TRBD1
TGTGCCAGCAGTGGGGGACTAGCGGGAGCGGTTAGGAGCACAGATACGCAGTATTTT | CASSGGLAGAVRSTDTQYF | TRBJ2-3 | . | TRBV6-1 | 19 | TRBD2
TGCAGCGTCGTGGGGAGAGGCGAGCAGTACTTC | CSVVGRGEQYF | TRBJ2-7 | . | TRBV29-1 | 11 | .
TGTGCCAGCAGCCGCGGGGGAGGCGGGTCAGGCTATGGCTACACCTTC | CASSRGGGGSGYGYTF | TRBJ1-2 | . | TRBV4-2 | 16 | .
TGTGCCAGCTCACTGGGGGCCAGCCAAAACACTGAAGCTTTCTTT | CASSLGASQNTEAFF | TRBJ1-1 | . | TRBV18 | 15 | .
TGTGCCAGCAGTGAGGCACCCGAGGGAAACATTCAGTACTTC | CASSEAPEGNIQYF | TRBJ2-4 | . | TRBV2 | 14 | .
TGTGCCAGCAGCAGACGACTAAACGGTCGGGGGGAGCAGTACTTC | CASSRRLNGRGEQYF | TRBJ2-7 | . | TRBV28 | 15 | .
TGTGCCAGCAGTGGACGGTCATTACACTACTTCTTC | CASSGRSLHYFF | TRBJ2-7 | few | TRBV28 | 12 | .
TGTGCCAGCAGGGCAGGGGGAACGGTCAATCAGCCCCAGCATTTT | CASRAGGTVNQPQHF | TRBJ1-5 | . | TRBV28 | 15 | TRBD1
TGTGCCAGTAGTGCTCTATTTTTGGGGAATAGCAATCAGCCCCAGCATTTT | CASSALFLGNSNQPQHF | TRBJ1-5 | few | TRBV19 | 17 | .
TGCGCCAGCAGCCTAGGGACAGGGACTGGCTACACCTTC | CASSLGTGTGYTF | TRBJ1-2 | . | TRBV4-1 | 13 | TRBD1
TGTGCCAGCAGTGAAGGGACAGATATCTCCGGAAAACTGTTTTTT | CASSEGTDISGKLFF | TRBJ1-4 | few | TRBV25-1 | 15 | TRBD1
TGCGCCAGCAGTTATACCGGGACAGAGGGCACCATATATTTT | CASSYTGTEGTIYF | TRBJ1-3 | . | TRBV5-1 | 14 | TRBD1
TGCGCCAGCAGCCCAGCCGACCCTTCTAGGGCTGGGGCAGAGACCCAGTACTTC | CASSPADPSRAGAETQYF | TRBJ2-5 | few | TRBV4-1 | 18 | .
TGTGCCAGCAGCTTACGAGAGACCCAGTACTTC | CASSLRETQYF | TRBJ2-5 | . | TRBV11-1 | 11 | .
TGTGCCAGCAGCTTCAGGGGCAGGGGAATGGGGGATAATGAAAAACTGTTTTTT | CASSFRGRGMGDNEKLFF | TRBJ1-4 | many | TRBV7-9 | 18 | .
TGTGCCAGCAGCTTAGGTCCAGCGGGAGTCCTGATGCAAGAGACCCAGTACTTC | CASSLGPAGVLMQETQYF | TRBJ2-5 | . | TRBV7-8 | 18 | TRBD2
TGTGCCACCAGCAGAGATCGGGGTGGACCAAAGAACACCGGGGAGCTGTTTTTT | CATSRDRGGPKNTGELFF | TRBJ2-2 | . | TRBV15 | 18 | .
TGTGCCAGCAGTTACTCGGGCCTTGTAATTCCGAACTTC | CASSYSGLVIPNF | TRBJ2-7 | . | TRBV6-5 | 13 | .
TGTGCCAGCAGTTTATCCCAGAAATACACTGAAGCTTTCTTT | CASSLSQKYTEAFF | TRBJ1-1 | . | TRBV27 | 14 | .
TGCGCCAGCAGCTTGTCCTCGGGAGGGTACAATGAGCAGTTCTTC | CASSLSSGGYNEQFF | TRBJ2-1 | many | TRBV5-1 | 15 | TRBD2
TGTGCCAGCAGCGTAGGACTCAGGGGGTATGGGATTTACAATGAGCAGTTCTTC | CASSVGLRGYGIYNEQFF | TRBJ2-1 | . | TRBV9 | 18 | TRBD1
TGTGCCAGCACCCTCCCCGGGAGGCAAGAGACCCAGTACTTC | CASTLPGRQETQYF | TRBJ2-5 | . | TRBV7-6 | 14 | TRBD2
TGTGCCAGCAGCACCGGGGGACAGCTGAACACTGAAGCTTTCTTT | CASSTGGQLNTEAFF | TRBJ1-1 | once | TRBV28 | 15 | TRBD1
TGTGCCAGTAGTATAACCGGGTTCGGCGAGCAGTACTTC | CASSITGFGEQYF | TRBJ2-7 | once | TRBV19 | 13 | .
TGTACCGCAGGGGGACAGGGTAATTCACCCCTCCACTTT | CTAGGQGNSPLHF | TRBJ1-6 | . | TRBV28 | 13 | TRBD1
TGTGCCAGCAGTGAAACGGTCGATACGCAGTATTTT | CASSETVDTQYF | TRBJ2-3 | . | TRBV25-1 | 12 | .
TGCAGTGCTTCCAGATTGTACGAGCAGTACTTC | CSASRLYEQYF | TRBJ2-7 | . | TRBV20-1 | 11 | .